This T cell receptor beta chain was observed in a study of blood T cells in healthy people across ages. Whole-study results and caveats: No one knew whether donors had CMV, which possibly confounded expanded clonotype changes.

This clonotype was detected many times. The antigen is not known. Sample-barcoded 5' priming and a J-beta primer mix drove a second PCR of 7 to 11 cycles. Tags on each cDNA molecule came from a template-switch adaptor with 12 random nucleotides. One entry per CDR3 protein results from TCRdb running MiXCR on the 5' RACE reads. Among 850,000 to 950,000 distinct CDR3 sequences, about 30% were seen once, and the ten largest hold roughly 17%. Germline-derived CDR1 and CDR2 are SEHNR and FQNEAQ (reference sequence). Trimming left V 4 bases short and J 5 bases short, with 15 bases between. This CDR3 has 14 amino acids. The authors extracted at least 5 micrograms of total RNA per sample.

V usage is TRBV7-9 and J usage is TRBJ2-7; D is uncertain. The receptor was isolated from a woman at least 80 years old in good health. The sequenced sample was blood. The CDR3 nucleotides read TGTGCCAGCAGCTCGCGGCAGGCCCTCCACGAGCAGTACTTC. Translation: CASSSRQALHEQYF.